This TCR beta chain appears in the sequencing data of a study of identical twins. Study-wide points: High-abundance cord blood beta clonotypes had fewer insertions; memory repertoires showed none.

As to this clonotype: Its antigen is as yet unknown.

cDNA molecules carried unique molecular identifiers, and template switching added a universal primer site. From the 5' RACE reads, TCRdb called clonotypes with MiXCR, one entry per CDR3 protein. Here the sample spans roughly 250,000 distinct CDR3 sequences, over 11% being singletons. Healthy Caucasian individuals made up all the donors. Unmatched junction bases numbered 7, after V lost 7 bases and J lost 4 bases. The CDR3 is 13 residues long. Germline CDR1 reads SGHDT; CDR2 reads YYEEEE. Sequencing input: memory (CD45RO+) T cells sorted from blood. This TCR derives from a woman in her late teens or twenties in good health. The V and J genes are TRBV5-6 and TRBJ2-5, with 7 bases identical to TRBD2. CDR3: CASGAGDGETQYF. Here the CDR3 DNA reads TGTGCCAGCGGGGCGGGGGACGGAGAGACCCAGTACTTC.